These 30 T cell receptor beta chains share one sample of origin, sequenced in a study of persistence of HIV-infected CD4 T cells. These TCRs are of unknown antigen specificity. Overlapping HIV-1 Gag 15-mer peptides at around 0.91 ug per peptide per mL were used. CD4+ T cells upregulating both CD40 ligand and CD69 were sorted as responding cells. Sequencing used immunoSEQ version 4 in survey mode. Libraries were prepared by immunoSEQ multiplex PCR; TCRdb keeps only in-frame clonotypes and omits some of them. The sample has about 20,000 clones, about 60% seen once. Sequencing was performed on CD4+ T cells sorted from PBMCs after approximately 19-hour stimulation, taken from a patient who received antiretroviral therapy. These receptors all come from an adult woman with HIV who was CMV-seropositive.

The chain links TRBV3-1 (or the pseudogene TRBV3-2) to TRBJ2-3; the D is unclear. CDR3 length equals 13 residues. CDR1 is LGHDT, CDR2 YNNKEL, per germline (reference sequence). Trimming shortened V by 3 bases and J by 1 base, and 5 bases separated the two germline ends. The chain's CDR3 is CASSQVGTDTQYF. CDR3 DNA sequence: TGTGCCAGCAGCCAGGTAGGCACAGATACGCAGTATTTT.

This clone has just a few counts. The V call is TRBV7-2, the J call TRBJ1-5, with D possibly TRBD1 on 6 matching bases. The germline V and J ends were trimmed by 5 bases and 5 bases, with 13 bases remaining between them. CDR1 is SGHTA, CDR2 FQGNSA, per germline. There are 14 residues in the CDR3. The DNA for the CDR3 is TGTGCCAGCAGCGAGGACAGCGGACATCAGCCCCAGCATTTT. Protein sequence: CASSEDSGHQPQHF.

CDR3 protein: CAISESEGNTIYF. The CDR3 bases are TGTGCCATCAGTGAGTCGGAAGGAAACACCATATATTTT. The rearrangement joins TRBV10-3 to TRBJ1-3; no clear D. With 0 bases removed from V and 4 bases from J, the gap between germline ends came to 4 bases. Germline-derived CDR1 and CDR2 are ENHRY and SYGVKD. The CDR3 length is 13 residues.

CDR3 sequence: CASSLDRASYNEQFF. In DNA, the CDR3 is TGTGCCAGCAGCTTGGACAGGGCCTCCTACAATGAGCAGTTCTTC. The chain has TRBV5-4 and TRBJ2-1, with D perhaps TRBD1 (6 bases). V lost 0 bases and J 0 bases, leaving 7 bases between the germline ends. Germline loops: CDR1 SGHNT, CDR2 YYREEE (reference sequence). There are 15 residues in the CDR3.

The V call is TRBV30, the J call TRBJ2-1; D possibly corresponds to TRBD2 (5 bases). Germline CDR1 and CDR2: GTSNPN and SVGIG (reference sequence). The V end lost 3 bases, the J end lost 10 bases, and 13 bases lay between the germline ends. The CDR3 runs 12 residues. The CDR3 DNA is TGTGCCTGGAGCCCTCTCCCTAGCGAGCAGTTCTTC. It translates to CAWSPLPSEQFF.

This CDR3 reads CASSLGLGHDQPQHF. DNA of the CDR3: TGCGCCAGCAGTCTTGGCCTGGGGCACGATCAGCCCCAGCATTTT. The genes are TRBV23-1 and TRBJ1-5; D may be TRBD1 (5 bases). TRBV23-1 is reported as an ORF; its role is uncertain. Deletions cut 4 bases from V and 5 bases from J, with 15 bases between. The CDR3 has 15 amino acids.

CDR3 bases: TGTGCCAGCAGGGCTACATGGCTAACTGAAGCTTTCTTT. Translation: CASRATWLTEAFF. The rearrangement joins TRBV2 to TRBJ1-1; D is undetermined. V was pared by 6 bases and J by 5 bases, with 13 bases between. CDR1 is SNHLY and CDR2 is FYNNEI in the germline V gene. This CDR3 spans 13 amino acids.

This clone is labeled as medium-sized. Other DNA sequences of this sample code for an identical CDR3. V and J are TRBV3-1 (or the pseudogene TRBV3-2) and TRBJ1-1; the D is unclear. The V and J ends lost 4 bases and 3 bases respectively, with 12 bases between them. This CDR3 spans 14 amino acids. CDR1 LGHDT and CDR2 YNNKEL come from the germline V gene (reference sequence). The CDR3 loop reads CASSRGDRDTEAFF. CDR3 in DNA: TGTGCCAGCAGCCGGGGAGACCGGGACACTGAAGCTTTCTTT.

The chain employs TRBV6-5 and TRBJ1-5; 8 bases are a match to TRBD1. With 7 bases clipped from V and 6 bases from J, the junction kept 5 bases outside the gene matches. Germline V gives CDR1 MNHEY, CDR2 SVGAGI. This CDR3 comprises 13 residues. CDR3 region: CASTGGVTQPQHF. The CDR3 bases are TGTGCCAGCACAGGGGGCGTAACTCAGCCCCAGCATTTT.

The sample holds a few counts of this clone. J is TRBJ1-1 and V is TRBV12-3 or TRBV12-4; the D is unclear. Trimming cost V 1 base and J 14 bases, with 5 bases left between them. The CDR3 spans 9 residues. CDR3 sequence reads: CASSLVVFF. In nucleotides, the CDR3 is TGTGCCAGCAGTTTAGTTGTGTTCTTT.

The rearrangement links TRBV5-1 to TRBJ1-1; no firm D call. Trimming took off 0 bases at V and 5 bases at J, with 11 bases between the two ends. CDR3 length: 14 amino acids. Germline CDR1 SGHRS, CDR2 YFSETQ. CDR3 coding DNA: TGCGCCAGCAGCTTGGCCTCTTATAAGACTGAAGCTTTCTTT. The encoded protein is CASSLASYKTEAFF. The full variable domain, its missing parts supplied by reference TRBV5-1 and TRBJ1-1, is KAGVTQTPRYLIKTRGQQVTLSCSPISGHRSVSWYQQTPGQGLQFLFEYFSETQRNKGNFPGRFSGRQFSNSRSEMNVSTLELGDSALYLCASSLASYKTEAFFGQGTRLTVV.

Details on this clone: One end of the junction fails to match germline, which may point to a read error. This sample includes further DNA sequences coding for the same CDR3. This rearrangement joins TRBV20-1 to TRBJ1-4; no firm D call. The length of the CDR3 is 11 residues. CDR1 and CDR2 (germline): DFQATT, SNEGSKA (reference sequence). Here the CDR3 reads CSAGPNEKLFF. CDR3 nucleotide sequence: TGCAGTGCCGGCCCTAACGAAAAACTGTTTTTT.

This clone is deemed medium-sized. This chain connects TRBV5-8 to TRBJ2-1; TRBD1 matches 9 bases. Germline V gives CDR1 SGHTS, CDR2 YDEGEE. The CDR3 is 15 residues long. J lost 6 bases, V lost 1 base, and 5 bases had no gene match. The chain's CDR3 is CASSLPGTGFNEQFF. DNA for the CDR3: TGTGCCAGCAGCTTGCCGGGGACAGGGTTCAATGAGCAGTTCTTC.

The chain joins TRBV18 to TRBJ1-2; maybe TRBD1 (6 bases). The CDR3 extends over 14 amino acids. Trimming removed 4 bases at V and 3 bases at J, with 12 bases between. The germline CDR1 and CDR2 sequences are KGHSH and LQKENI. The CDR3: CASSLRGDDYGYTF. The CDR3 DNA follows: TGTGCCAGCTCACTAAGGGGGGACGACTATGGCTACACCTTC.

This clone has only a few counts. The rearrangement uses TRBV7-2 and TRBJ1-4, with 9 bases fitting TRBD1. The germline V gene has CDR1 SGHTA and CDR2 FQGNSA. V lost 5 bases to trimming and J lost 7 bases; unmatched junction nucleotides: 8. This CDR3 comprises 15 residues. The CDR3 protein is CASSPRTGVSEKLFF. The CDR3 DNA follows: TGTGCCAGCAGCCCACGGACAGGGGTAAGTGAAAAACTGTTTTTT.

The chain carries TRBV5-1 and TRBJ1-2, with 8 bases identical to TRBD1. J was trimmed by 4 bases and V by 2 bases; bases with no gene match: 4. The CDR3 extends over 14 amino acids. The germline V gene has CDR1 SGHRS and CDR2 YFSETQ. CDR3 residues: CASSFSGTGYGYTF. The DNA of the CDR3 is TGCGCCAGCAGCTTCTCCGGGACAGGCTATGGCTACACCTTC.

The J gene is TRBJ1-1, the V gene TRBV28; 9 bases line up with TRBD1. Germline CDR1 and CDR2: MDHEN and SYDVKM. V lost 6 bases, J lost 4 bases, and 9 bases stayed unmatched. The CDR3 is 15 residues long. The CDR3 protein is CASRSRQGEGTEAFF. For the CDR3, the DNA is TGTGCCAGCAGATCCCGACAGGGGGAGGGCACTGAAGCTTTCTTT.

This sequence joins TRBV3-1 (or the pseudogene TRBV3-2) and TRBJ1-1, with TRBD1 matching 10 bases. The ends lost 4 bases at V and 6 bases at J; junction bases unmatched: 8. Looked up from germline, CDR1 is LGHDT and CDR2 is YNNKEL (reference sequence). The CDR3 is 15 amino acids. The CDR3 sequence is CASSPRTGGSAEAFF. The CDR3 nucleotides are TGTGCCAGCAGCCCGAGGACAGGGGGATCGGCTGAAGCTTTCTTT.

This chain links TRBV5-4 with TRBJ2-1; 7 nucleotides align to TRBD1. With V trimmed by 2 bases and J by 8 bases, 10 bases remained unmatched. Germline lookup yields CDR1 SGHNT and CDR2 YYREEE (reference sequence). This CDR3 has 15 amino acids. CDR3 protein: CASSLQQGLVDEQFF. The CDR3 nucleotides read TGTGCCAGCAGCTTACAACAGGGGTTAGTCGATGAGCAGTTCTTC.

The chain recombines TRBV7-3 with TRBJ2-3; 10 nucleotides match TRBD2. Germline V gene data show CDR1 as SGHTA and CDR2 as FQGTGA. The ends lost 4 bases at V and 3 bases at J; junction bases unmatched: 10. This CDR3 is 17 amino acids long. The CDR3 loop is CASSSYALAGVTDTQYF. The CDR3 DNA follows: TGTGCCAGCAGCTCCTACGCCCTAGCGGGGGTGACAGATACGCAGTATTTT.

CDR3 sequence: CASPSEQGAGYGYTF. The CDR3 DNA is TGTGCCAGCCCGTCGGAGCAGGGGGCGGGATATGGCTACACCTTC. The chain employs TRBV6-5 and TRBJ1-2; 8 bases are a match to TRBD1. Germline assignment: CDR1 MNHEY and CDR2 SVGAGI. This CDR3 is built from 15 residues. V was clipped by 8 bases and J by 5 bases; unmatched bases: 13.

J is TRBJ2-1 and V is TRBV19; possible D gene TRBD1, 5 bases. Germline V gene lookup returns CDR1 LNHDA and CDR2 SQIVND (reference sequence). Deletions cut 3 bases from V and 7 bases from J, with 13 bases between. This CDR3 is built from 14 residues. The CDR3 loop is CASSINAGLNEQFF. CDR3 sequence (DNA): TGTGCCAGTAGTATTAACGCAGGGTTGAATGAGCAGTTCTTC.

The chain has TRBV19 and TRBJ1-1; D gene unclear. Germline V CDR1 and CDR2: LNHDA, SQIVND (reference sequence). The CDR3 sequence is 14 residues long. V was pared by 1 base and J by 6 bases, with 12 bases between. The CDR3 sequence: CASSIVGSTSEAFF. The CDR3 DNA reads as TGTGCCAGTAGTATAGTGGGCAGTACCTCTGAAGCTTTCTTT.

This chain uses TRBV6-5 with TRBJ1-2; D perhaps matches TRBD1 (6 bases). CDR1 and CDR2 (germline): MNHEY, SVGAGI. This CDR3 is built from 14 residues. The ends were cut back, 6 bases at V and 8 bases at J, with 19 bases in the middle. The CDR3 DNA is TGTGCCAGCAGCAGAACAACGACAGGAGGAGGCTACACCTTC. It yields the protein CASSRTTTGGGYTF.

The rearrangement joins TRBV28 to TRBJ1-2; D might be TRBD1 (6 bases). Per germline, CDR1 MDHEN and CDR2 SYDVKM. The CDR3 totals 13 residues. V lost 10 bases to trimming and J lost 4 bases, with 16 bases between them. As DNA, the CDR3 is TGTGCCACCATGGGGGCAGGGATCTATGGCTACACCTTC. This encodes CATMGAGIYGYTF.

This chain uses TRBV19 with TRBJ2-7; weak D call: TRBD1 (6 bases). The V gene lost 8 bases and the J gene lost 3 bases, with 26 bases spanning the gap. In germline, CDR1 is LNHDA, CDR2 SQIVND (reference sequence). The CDR3 runs to 17 residues. In DNA, the CDR3 is TGTGCCAGTCCCATTCGGACAGCCGAGGCGGTATGCTACGAGCAGTACGTC. Translating gives CASPIRTAEAVCYEQYV.

CDR3 coding DNA: TGTGCCAGCAGCTCCACAGGGTATTTTGAAAAACTGTTTTTT. Its protein product is CASSSTGYFEKLFF. The rearrangement uses TRBV9 and TRBJ1-4; the D gene is possibly TRBD1 (6 bases). Trimming stripped 4 bases from V and 7 bases from J, with 14 bases between. The CDR3 spans 14 residues. Germline V CDR1 and CDR2: SGDLS, YYNGEE.

This clone was detected only a few times. This chain uses TRBV2 with TRBJ1-2; 9 bases fit TRBD1. CDR1 is SNHLY, CDR2 FYNNEI, per germline. V trimming: 4 bases; J trimming: 8 bases; junction bases outside the gene matches: 8. The CDR3 extends over 14 amino acids. CDR3 sequence (DNA): TGTGCCAGCAGTGCAACAGGGGGCGGTGGAGGCTACACCTTC. Translated, it gives CASSATGGGGGYTF.

This clone was seen a few times. The chain links TRBV7-2 to TRBJ1-3; tentative D call: TRBD1 (5 bases). Germline V gene lookup returns CDR1 SGHTA and CDR2 FQGNSA. With 1 base removed from V and 9 bases from J, the gap between germline ends came to 13 bases. The CDR3 length is 14 residues. CDR3 region: CASSLEVGRGTIYF. CDR3 nucleotides: TGTGCCAGCAGCTTAGAGGTGGGGCGGGGCACCATATATTTT.

The chain uses TRBV5-1 and TRBJ2-5; TRBD1 aligns across 12 bases. Unmatched junction bases numbered 6, after V lost 4 bases and J lost 5 bases. The CDR3 consists of 15 residues. In germline, CDR1 is SGHRS, CDR2 YFSETQ. CDR3 amino acids: CASSTGTGGTETQYF. The CDR3 bases are TGCGCCAGCAGCACCGGGACAGGGGGCACGGAGACCCAGTACTTC.